A selection of T cell receptor beta chains follows, all from one sample in a study of blood T cell repertoires in COVID-19. Data came from immunoSEQ multiplex PCR; TCRdb stores just in-frame clones and leaves some out. The table lists 150,000 to 200,000 clones, 75% to 85% of them singletons, with 11% in the top ten. Sequencing was done on a sample of peripheral blood. The receptors shown here come from a woman between 35 and 50 years old with COVID-19, enrolled during active disease. Each CDR3 is given with its conserved first and last residue. D genes are given only for firm matches. Where a row states a size, it is once, few, many or the class of an expanded clone; other rows omit it.

>NA|TRBJ2-1|TRBD1|TRBV5-3
TGTGCCAGAAGCTTGCTTGGGACAGTCGGCCAAAATGAGCAGTTCTTC
CARSLLGTVGQNEQFF
>NA|TRBJ2-1|TRBD2|TRBV3-1/TRBV3-2
TGTGCCAGCAGCCAAGTTGGCGGGAGAGGGGACAATGAGCAGTTCTTC
CASSQVGGRGDNEQFF
>NA|TRBJ2-1|NA|TRBV28
TGTGCCAGCAGTCCTAAAAGCGGTAGCTCCTACAATGAGCAGTTCTTC
CASSPKSGSSYNEQFF
>NA|TRBJ1-2|TRBD1|TRBV5-1
TGCGCCAGCAGCCCAGGACAGGGGGGCTACACCTTC
CASSPGQGGYTF
>NA|TRBJ1-2|NA|TRBV6-5
TGTGCCAGCAGTTACGGGCCCTATGGCTACACCTTC
CASSYGPYGYTF
>NA|TRBJ1-2|TRBD1|TRBV6-5
TGTGCCAGCAGCATACAGGGGGCGTATGGCTACACCTTC
CASSIQGAYGYTF
>NA|TRBJ2-1|NA|TRBV19
TGTGCCAGTAACCTTCTTTTCGGTGCGGGTCTCAATGAGCAGTTCTTC
CASNLLFGAGLNEQFF
>NA|TRBJ1-4|NA|TRBV20-1
TGCAGTGCCGACAAAGATGAAAAACTGTTTTTT
CSADKDEKLFF
>NA|TRBJ1-2|TRBD1|TRBV6-5
TGTGCCAGCAGGCGGGACAGTCTTTATGGCTACACCTTC
CASRRDSLYGYTF
>NA|TRBJ1-5|NA|TRBV2
TGTGCCAGCAGTGTTCAGGCAGGGGTTCAGCCCCAGCATTTT
CASSVQAGVQPQHF
>NA|TRBJ2-1|NA|TRBV5-1
TGCGCCAGCAGCTTGGCCATCCGGACAGATGAGCAGTTCTTC
CASSLAIRTDEQFF
>NA|TRBJ1-1|TRBD1|TRBV4-1
TGCGCCAGCAGCATACTAAGGGGGCTGAGGGACACTGAAGCTTTCTTT
CASSILRGLRDTEAFF
>NA|TRBJ2-2|TRBD2|TRBV7-6
TGTGCCAGCAGCCTAGCGGAGCGAACAGGCACCGGGGAGCTGTTTTTT
CASSLAERTGTGELFF
>once|TRBJ1-6|NA|TRBV5-4
TGTGCCAGCAGCTTCAGCGTAACCTATAATTCACCCCTCCACTTT
CASSFSVTYNSPLHF
>NA|TRBJ2-3|TRBD2|TRBV2
TGTGCCAGCAGCGACGATCTAGCGGGAGGGCCTCTGTATTTT
CASSDDLAGGPLYF
>few|TRBJ1-6|NA|TRBV4-1
TGCGCCAGCAGCCAGACACAGGGAGACGGAAATTCACCCCTCCACTTT
CASSQTQGDGNSPLHF
>NA|TRBJ2-5|TRBD2|TRBV18
TGTGCCAGCTCAGAACTAGCGGGAGGTTCAGAGACCCAGTACTTC
CASSELAGGSETQYF
>once|TRBJ2-7|TRBD2|TRBV27
TGTGCCAGCAGCCCTAGCGGCTACTACGAGCAGTACTTC
CASSPSGYYEQYF
>NA|TRBJ1-4|NA|TRBV7-6
TGTGCCAGCAGCCAGTCTGGAACTAATGAAAAACTGTTTTTT
CASSQSGTNEKLFF
>NA|TRBJ2-7|NA|TRBV6-2/TRBV6-3
TGTGCCAGCAGTGCGGACAGTCCTAACCTCTACGAGCAGTACTTC
CASSADSPNLYEQYF
>NA|TRBJ2-2|TRBD1|TRBV15
TGTGCCACCAGCATCGGGACAGGGTACACCGGGGAGCTGTTTTTT
CATSIGTGYTGELFF
>once|TRBJ1-4|NA|TRBV5-1
TGCGCCAGCAGCCTGGGGCCAGGAAATAATGAAAAACTGTTTTTT
CASSLGPGNNEKLFF
>many|TRBJ2-1|TRBD2|TRBV2
TGTGCCAGCAGGGCGCTAGCGGGGGACAATGAGCAGTTCTTC
CASRALAGDNEQFF
>NA|TRBJ1-5|NA|TRBV19
TGTGCCAGTAGTACCCTCCGGGACTACAATCAGCCCCAGCATTTT
CASSTLRDYNQPQHF
>NA|TRBJ2-1|NA|TRBV18
TGTGCCAGCTCGCCAAGCACAGGGATCGATGAGCAGTTCTTC
CASSPSTGIDEQFF
>NA|TRBJ2-2|TRBD1|TRBV11-3
TGTGCCAGCAGCACCCGGACAGGGGGCTTTTCCGGGGAGCTGTTTTTT
CASSTRTGGFSGELFF
>once|TRBJ2-5|TRBD2|TRBV15
TGTGCCACCAGCAGAGATCGTCTAGCGGGGGGGCCGATGACGGAGACCCAGTACTTC
CATSRDRLAGGPMTETQYF
>NA|TRBJ1-5|NA|TRBV5-4
TGTGCCAGCAGCTGGAACAGGGGCAATCAGCCCCAGCATTTT
CASSWNRGNQPQHF
>NA|TRBJ2-5|TRBD2|TRBV4-1
TGCGCCAGCAGCCAAGATAGCGGGAGGGAGACCCAGTACTTC
CASSQDSGRETQYF
>NA|TRBJ1-1|TRBD1|TRBV5-8
TGTGCCAGCAGGAATTACAGGGGTACAATGAACACTGAAGCTTTCTTT
CASRNYRGTMNTEAFF
>NA|TRBJ1-4|NA|TRBV28
TGTGCCAGCAGTTTTCATTCCGCCGAGGTACTGTTTTTT
CASSFHSAEVLFF
>NA|TRBJ1-4|NA|TRBV25-1
TGTGCCAGCAACAGGCTACCCCTTTTTGAAAAACTGTTTTTT
CASNRLPLFEKLFF
>NA|TRBJ1-2|NA|TRBV27
TGTGCCAGCAGTACCGGTAGACAGACCTATGGCTACACCTTC
CASSTGRQTYGYTF
>NA|TRBJ1-2|TRBD1|TRBV6-1
TGTGCCAGCAGTGACCGGGACAGCGGCTATGGCTACACCTTC
CASSDRDSGYGYTF
>NA|TRBJ2-5|NA|TRBV7-9
TGTGCCAGCAGCTTAACAGCCCAAGAGACCCAGTACTTC
CASSLTAQETQYF
>few|TRBJ1-5|TRBD1|TRBV12-3/TRBV12-4
TGTGCCAGCACGGGACAGGGCCATCAGCCCCAGCATTTT
CASTGQGHQPQHF
>NA|TRBJ2-5|NA|TRBV15
TGTGCCACCAGCAGAGTTTCAGTTGAAGAGACCCAGTACTTC
CATSRVSVEETQYF
>NA|TRBJ2-1|NA|TRBV4-1
TGCGCCAGCAGCCAAGAGGACTTGTACAATGAGCAGTTCTTC
CASSQEDLYNEQFF
>NA|TRBJ2-1|NA|TRBV11-3
TGTGCCAGCAGCTCGACAGGTGCCAATGAGCAGTTCTTC
CASSSTGANEQFF
>NA|TRBJ1-1|TRBD1|TRBV11-2
TGTGCCAGCAGCCACGACAGGGTTTCATCCACTGAAGCTTTCTTT
CASSHDRVSSTEAFF
>NA|TRBJ2-1|TRBD2|TRBV7-2
TGTGCCAGCAGCTTAGATTGGGAGCGACTAGCGCGAGGGGGGCAGTTCTTC
CASSLDWERLARGGQFF
>NA|TRBJ1-3|NA|TRBV10-1
TGCGCCAGCACCCGGTGGGGTGCGCAGGGTAACGGCACCATATATTTT
CASTRWGAQGNGTIYF
>NA|TRBJ1-1|TRBD1|TRBV5-1
TGCGCCAGCAGGGAGACAGGGGGCACTGAAGCTTTCTTT
CASRETGGTEAFF
>NA|TRBJ2-1|TRBD2|TRBV30
TGTGCCGGTGGCGGGAGGATTGATGAGCAGTTCTTC
CAGGGRIDEQFF
>NA|TRBJ2-5|TRBD2|TRBV6-6
TGTGCCAGCAGTTACGGGGGGAGCGGGAGGGAGGAGACCCAGTACTTC
CASSYGGSGREETQYF
>NA|TRBJ2-3|TRBD1|TRBV7-7
TGTGCTAGCAGCCCGGACAGGGAAGATACGCAGTATTTT
CASSPDREDTQYF
>NA|TRBJ1-1|TRBD1|TRBV11-2
TGTGCCAGCAGCCTAGACAGGGGGCTCTCTGAAGCTTTCTTT
CASSLDRGLSEAFF
>NA|TRBJ1-2|NA|TRBV19
TGTGCCAGTAGTATGATGGAGGGGACCTACACCTTC
CASSMMEGTYTF
>NA|TRBJ1-1|NA|TRBV2
TGTGCCAGCAGTGATAGTTTGACAGACACTGAAGCTTTCTTT
CASSDSLTDTEAFF
>NA|TRBJ2-5|TRBD2|TRBV6-5
TGTGCCAGCAGGGGACTAGCGACCTGGGGGACCCAGTACTTC
CASRGLATWGTQYF
>NA|TRBJ2-1|TRBD1|TRBV7-9
TGTGCCAGCGACCCAGGGGGTGATGAGCAGTTCTTC
CASDPGGDEQFF
>NA|TRBJ2-1|TRBD2|TRBV27
TGTGCCAGCAGTAGCCTAGCGGGGAGCTCCTACAATGAGCAGTTCTTC
CASSSLAGSSYNEQFF